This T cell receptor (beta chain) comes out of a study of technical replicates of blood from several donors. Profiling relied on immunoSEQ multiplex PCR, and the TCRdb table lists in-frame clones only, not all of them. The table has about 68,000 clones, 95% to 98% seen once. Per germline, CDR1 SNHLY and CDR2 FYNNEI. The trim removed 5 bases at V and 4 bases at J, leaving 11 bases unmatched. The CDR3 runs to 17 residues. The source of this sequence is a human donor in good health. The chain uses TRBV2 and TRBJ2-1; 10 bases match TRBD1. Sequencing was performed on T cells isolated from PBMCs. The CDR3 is CASSHILGQGGYNEQFF. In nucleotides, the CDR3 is TGTGCCAGCAGTCATATACTTGGACAGGGGGGATACAATGAGCAGTTCTTC. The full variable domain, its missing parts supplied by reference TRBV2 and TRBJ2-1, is EPEVTQTPSHQVTQMGQEVILRCVPISNHLYFYWYRQILGQKVEFLVSFYNNEISEKSEIFDDQFSVERPDGSNFTLKIRSTKLEDSAMYFCASSHILGQGGYNEQFFGPGTRLTVL.